Presented here are 10 T cell receptor beta chains from one specimen sequenced in a study of human T cells and chemical hapten exposure. Sample time point: patch test 3, about 24 weeks after DPC sensitization. This sample's treatment: therapeutic diphenylcyclopropenone sensitization with weekly scalp DPC. Before extraction, the whole blood was not fractionated, and total RNA was taken from it. TCRdb re-called the RACE reads with MiXCR, one entry per CDR3 protein. The sample lists around 40,000 distinct CDR3 sequences; roughly 13% were seen once. The sequences come from whole blood, collected in connection with sensitization to the hapten diphenylcyclopropenone (DPC). The receptors were gathered from a woman aged 40-49 years with alopecia areata. Some clones in this sample may be carry-over from other donors' samples.

The sample holds many counts of this clonotype. The rearrangement joins TRBV5-4 to TRBJ2-1; 10 nucleotides align to TRBD2. The CDR3 spans 16 residues. The J segment lost 2 bases and the V segment lost 5 bases, leaving 7 bases of the junction unmatched. From germline, CDR1 is SGHNT and CDR2 YYREEE (reference sequence). The CDR3 protein is CASSRSGGAAYNEQFF. For the CDR3, the DNA is TGTGCCAGCAGTCGAAGCGGGGGGGCAGCCTACAATGAGCAGTTCTTC.

This clonotype was counted only a few times. The J gene is TRBJ2-7, the V gene TRBV11-2; D remains ambiguous. V was pared by 5 bases and J by 4 bases, with 18 bases between. Germline loops: CDR1 SGHAT, CDR2 FQNNGV. CDR3 size: 15 residues. The CDR3 spells CASSGRAKRWYEQYF. Written as DNA, the CDR3 is TGTGCCAGCAGCGGACGGGCCAAACGTTGGTACGAGCAGTACTTC.

Many counts were recorded for this clonotype. This sequence joins TRBV18 and TRBJ1-5; no reliable D call. The V end lost 3 bases, the J end lost 0 bases, and 18 bases lay between the germline ends. Germline values: CDR1 KGHSH, CDR2 LQKENI. This CDR3 has 18 amino acids. CDR3 DNA sequence: TGTGCCAGCTCACCGGGAGGGAACCCCCTTGTTAGCAATCAGCCCCAGCATTTT. Translating it yields CASSPGGNPLVSNQPQHF.

The sample holds many counts of this clonotype. This chain uses TRBV3-1 with TRBJ1-2; the match to TRBD1 covers 7 bases. CDR3 length: 15 amino acids. Germline V CDR1 and CDR2: LGHDT, YNNKEL (reference sequence). The V gene end was trimmed by 5 bases and the J gene end by 4 bases; junction bases not matched to a gene: 10. As DNA, the CDR3 is TGTGCCAGCAGCGAGATACCTGACAGGGCCTATGGCTACACCTTC. Protein sequence: CASSEIPDRAYGYTF.

This clonotype turned up a few times. The rearrangement links TRBV27 to TRBJ2-5; TRBD1 is a possible D gene (5 bases). V was cut by 7 bases and J by 4 bases, with 16 bases left in between. This CDR3 has 14 residues. From germline, CDR1 is MNHEY and CDR2 SMNVEV (reference sequence). The CDR3 is CASTTARDGETQYF. In DNA, the CDR3 is TGTGCCAGCACCACTGCCAGGGATGGAGAGACCCAGTACTTC.

The V gene is TRBV3-1, the J gene TRBJ1-6; TRBD1 aligns across 10 bases. Losses at the gene ends were 4 bases for V and 8 bases for J; bases not matched to a gene: 8. Germline V gene data show CDR1 as LGHDT and CDR2 as YNNKEL (reference sequence). The CDR3 loop spans 16 amino acids. CDR3 in DNA: TGTGCCAGCAGCCGTAAGTTGGGGACAGGGGATTCACCCCTCCACTTT. Translated, it gives CASSRKLGTGDSPLHF.

This clonotype was detected ten times or more. The chain carries TRBV3-1 and TRBJ1-2, with 8 bases that match TRBD1. With 4 bases clipped from V and 7 bases from J, the junction kept 5 bases outside the gene matches. CDR1 is LGHDT and CDR2 is YNNKEL in the germline V gene (reference sequence). This CDR3 has 13 residues. CDR3: CASSPYRGVGYTF. The CDR3 DNA sequence: TGTGCCAGCAGCCCATACAGGGGGGTTGGCTACACCTTC. The whole variable domain, remainder taken from reference TRBV3-1 and TRBJ1-2, is DTAVSQTPKYLVTQMGNDKSIKCEQNLGHDTMYWYKQDSKKFLKIMFSYNNKELIINETVPNRFSPKSPDKAHLNLHINSLELGDSAVYFCASSPYRGVGYTFGSGTRLTVV.

This clonotype was recorded at least ten times. This rearrangement joins TRBV5-6 to TRBJ2-3; 7 nucleotides align to TRBD1. The CDR3 covers 13 residues. Germline loops: CDR1 SGHDT, CDR2 YYEEEE. Unmatched junction bases numbered 4, after V lost 4 bases and J lost 5 bases. The CDR3, as DNA: TGTGCCAGCAGCCGCGACAGGGTAGATACGCAGTATTTT. Encoded protein: CASSRDRVDTQYF. The entire variable domain, with the rest obtained from reference TRBV5-6 and TRBJ2-3, is as follows: DAGVTQSPTHLIKTRGQQVTLRCSPKSGHDTVSWYQQALGQGPQFIFQYYEEEERQRGNFPDRFSGHQFPNYSSELNVNALLLGDSALYLCASSRDRVDTQYFGPGTRLTVL.

A few counts support this clonotype. V usage is TRBV6-5 and J usage is TRBJ2-7; D unresolved. This CDR3 region has 14 residues. V was trimmed by 6 bases and J by 2 bases, leaving 14 bases between them. CDR1 is MNHEY, CDR2 SVGAGI, per germline. CDR3 nucleotide sequence: TGTGCCAGCAGCTATCGGTCCGGTCCCTACGAGCAGTACTTC. It is translated as CASSYRSGPYEQYF.

The CDR3 bases are TGCGCCAGCAGCCAAGACAGGGACGGGCCCCAGCATTTT. Residues: CASSQDRDGPQHF. The J gene is TRBJ1-5, the V gene TRBV4-3; TRBD1 might be the D (5 bases). Germline CDR1 LGHNA, CDR2 YSLEER. This CDR3 spans 13 amino acids. V shed 0 bases and J shed 9 bases, with 9 bases lying between them.